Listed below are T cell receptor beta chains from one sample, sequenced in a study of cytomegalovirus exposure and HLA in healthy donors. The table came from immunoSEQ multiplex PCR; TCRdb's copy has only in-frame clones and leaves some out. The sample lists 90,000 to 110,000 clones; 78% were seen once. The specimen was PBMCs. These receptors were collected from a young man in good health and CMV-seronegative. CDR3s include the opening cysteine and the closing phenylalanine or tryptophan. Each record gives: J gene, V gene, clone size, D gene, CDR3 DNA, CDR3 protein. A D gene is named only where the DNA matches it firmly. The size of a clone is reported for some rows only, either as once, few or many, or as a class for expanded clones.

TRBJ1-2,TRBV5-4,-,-,TGTGCCAGCAGCTTGAAACAGGGCTCCCACACCTTC,CASSLKQGSHTF
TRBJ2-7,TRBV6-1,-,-,TGTGCCAGCAGTGAACAGGGATACGAGCAGTACTTC,CASSEQGYEQYF
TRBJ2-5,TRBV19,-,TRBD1,TGTGCCAGTAGCAGGGGGTTGCCAGAGACCCAGTACTTC,CASSRGLPETQYF
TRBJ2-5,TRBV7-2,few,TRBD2,TGTGCCAGCAGCGCGGATAGCGGGCTCCAAGAGACCCAGTACTTC,CASSADSGLQETQYF
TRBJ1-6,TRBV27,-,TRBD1,TGTGCCAGCAGTAGACAGGGTGGGCGTTCACCCCTCCACTTT,CASSRQGGRSPLHF
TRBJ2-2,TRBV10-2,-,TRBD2,TGCGCCAGCATCCCCGGGACTAGCGGGAGGGGGGAGGAGCTGTTTTTT,CASIPGTSGRGEELFF
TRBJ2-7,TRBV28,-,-,TGTGCCAGCAGTTTACTCGGCGGCTCCTACGAGCAGTACTTC,CASSLLGGSYEQYF
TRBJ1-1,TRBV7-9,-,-,TGTGCCAGCAGCCTTAGCTGGGACATTAACACTGAAGCTTTCTTT,CASSLSWDINTEAFF
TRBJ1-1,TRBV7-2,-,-,TGTGCCAGCAGCCCCCGAGGAAGCGTCACTGAAGCTTTCTTT,CASSPRGSVTEAFF
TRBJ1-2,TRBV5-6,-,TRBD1,TGTGCCAGCAGCTTGGCTGGGACAGCTAACTATGGCTACACCTTC,CASSLAGTANYGYTF
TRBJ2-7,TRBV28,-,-,TGTGCCAGCAGCCGAACTCTCGATCCCTACGAGCAGTACTTC,CASSRTLDPYEQYF
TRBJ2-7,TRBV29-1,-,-,TGCAGCGTTGATACAGGGACCTACGAGCAGTACTTC,CSVDTGTYEQYF
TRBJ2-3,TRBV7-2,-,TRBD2,TGTGCCAGCAGCTTAGGGGTCGGGGGGAACACAGATACGCAGTATTTT,CASSLGVGGNTDTQYF
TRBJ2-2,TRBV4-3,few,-,TGCGCCAGCAGACAGAGTCGATTTCTCACCGGGGAGCTGTTTTTT,CASRQSRFLTGELFF
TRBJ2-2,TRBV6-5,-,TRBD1,TGTGCCAGCAGTTGGACAGGGTTGGGCACCGGGGAGCTGTTTTTT,CASSWTGLGTGELFF
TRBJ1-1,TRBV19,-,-,TGTGCCAGTAGCCAACAGGGTCTGAACACTGAAGCTTTCTTT,CASSQQGLNTEAFF
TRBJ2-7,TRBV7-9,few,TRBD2,TGTGCCAGCAGCTTAGTATACACTAGCGGGAGTTCCTACGAGCAGTACTTC,CASSLVYTSGSSYEQYF
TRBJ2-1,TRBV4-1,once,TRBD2,TGCGCCAGCAGCCACCTCGGCGTACTAGCGGGAGCCTACAATGAGCAGTTCTTC,CASSHLGVLAGAYNEQFF
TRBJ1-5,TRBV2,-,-,TGTGCCAGCACCGACCGACAGCCAGAGATCCAGCCCCAGCATTTT,CASTDRQPEIQPQHF
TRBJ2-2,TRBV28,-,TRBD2,TGTGCCAGCAGTTTAGGACTAGCGGGAGGAACCGGGGAGCTGTTTTTT,CASSLGLAGGTGELFF
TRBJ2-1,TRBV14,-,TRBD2,TGTGCCAGCAGCCAAGATTTATTAGCGGGGGCCCTCCCCGTATTCTTC,CASSQDLLAGALPVFF
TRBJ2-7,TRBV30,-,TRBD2,TGTGCCTGGAGTGTACTAGCGGGAGGTTACGAGCAGTACTTC,CAWSVLAGGYEQYF
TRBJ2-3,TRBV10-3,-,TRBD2,TGTGCCATCAAGGGGCGGGAGGGTGCAGATACGCAGTATTTT,CAIKGREGADTQYF
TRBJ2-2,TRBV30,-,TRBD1,TGTGCCTGGAGTGTACGAGGCAGGGGGTTCTCCGGGGAGCTGTTTTTT,CAWSVRGRGFSGELFF
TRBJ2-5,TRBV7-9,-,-,TGTGCCAGCAGCACCGGAGGGCAAGAGACCCAGTACTTC,CASSTGGQETQYF
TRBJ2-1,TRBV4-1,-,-,TGCGCCAGCAGCCAAGATGCGGGGAGCTCCTACAATGAGCAGTTCTTC,CASSQDAGSSYNEQFF